Listed below are T cell receptor beta chains from one sample, sequenced in a study of blood T cells in healthy people across ages. One entry per CDR3 protein, called by TCRdb with MiXCR from the 5' RACE reads. The sample records about 320,000 distinct CDR3 sequences, roughly 26% being singletons. Sequencing used blood. Source of these receptors: a woman between 70 and 85 years old in good health. The conserved cysteine and the conserved F or W are not part of the CDR3 here.

v_call | cdr3_aa
TRBV5-5 | ASSWDTSNTGELF
TRBV30 | AWSVPYLSGYT
TRBV5-1 | ASSYKTGANTDTQY
TRBV29-1 | SVVGGRGDNEQF
TRBV5-1 | ASTNTPGLEQY
TRBV5-1 | ASSSGVVGKGTEAF
TRBV9 | ASSYRPSGGDNEQF
TRBV28 | ASSLPGKTQY
TRBV7-2 | ASSSRTSRGYNEQF
TRBV2 | ASSEGTGREKLF
TRBV28 | ASSPLGTALNYGYT